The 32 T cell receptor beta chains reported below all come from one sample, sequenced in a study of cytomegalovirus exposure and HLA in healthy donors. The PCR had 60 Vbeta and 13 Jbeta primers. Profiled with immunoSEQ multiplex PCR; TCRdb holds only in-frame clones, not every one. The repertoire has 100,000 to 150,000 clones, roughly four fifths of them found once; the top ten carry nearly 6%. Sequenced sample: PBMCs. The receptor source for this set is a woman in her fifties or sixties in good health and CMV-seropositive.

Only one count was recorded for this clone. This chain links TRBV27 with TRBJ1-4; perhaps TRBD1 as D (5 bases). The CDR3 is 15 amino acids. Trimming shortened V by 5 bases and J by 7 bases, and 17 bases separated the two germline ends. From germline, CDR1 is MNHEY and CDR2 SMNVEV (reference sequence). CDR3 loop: CASSPYWGVGEKLFF. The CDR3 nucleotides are TGTGCCAGCAGTCCGTACTGGGGGGTGGGTGAAAAACTGTTTTTT.

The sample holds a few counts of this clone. In nucleotides, the CDR3 is TGTGCCAGCTCAGCTTCCGGGACAGCAGATCAGCCCCAGCATTTT. Translated, it gives CASSASGTADQPQHF. The chain carries TRBV18 and TRBJ1-5; the match to TRBD1 covers 7 bases. The CDR3 sequence is 15 residues long. From germline, CDR1 is KGHSH and CDR2 LQKENI. Trimming removed 5 bases from V and 5 bases from J; junction bases left unmatched: 9. Full variable domain (remainder filled in from reference TRBV18 and TRBJ1-5): NAGVMQNPRHLVRRRGQEARLRCSPMKGHSHVYWYRQLPEEGLKFMVYLQKENIIDESGMPKERFSAEFPKEGPSILRIQQVVRGDSAAYFCASSASGTADQPQHFGDGTRLSIL.

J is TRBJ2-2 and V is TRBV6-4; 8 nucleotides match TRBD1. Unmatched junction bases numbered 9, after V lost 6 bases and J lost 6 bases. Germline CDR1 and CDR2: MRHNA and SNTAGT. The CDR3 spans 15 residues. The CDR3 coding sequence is TGTGCCAGCAGCAGCGGACAGGGAATCGCCGGGGAGCTGTTTTTT. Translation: CASSSGQGIAGELFF.

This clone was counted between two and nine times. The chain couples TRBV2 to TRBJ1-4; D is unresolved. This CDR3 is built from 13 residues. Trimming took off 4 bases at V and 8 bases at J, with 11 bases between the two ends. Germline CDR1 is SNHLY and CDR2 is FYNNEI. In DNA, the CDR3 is TGTGCCAGCAGTGGCGACTTGAGGGAAAAACTGTTTTTT. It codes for CASSGDLREKLFF.

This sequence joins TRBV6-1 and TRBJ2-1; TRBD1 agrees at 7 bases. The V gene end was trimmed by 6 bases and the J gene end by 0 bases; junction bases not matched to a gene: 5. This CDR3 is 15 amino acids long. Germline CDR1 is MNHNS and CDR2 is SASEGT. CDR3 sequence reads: CASRGDRVSYNEQFF. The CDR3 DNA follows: TGTGCCAGCAGGGGAGACAGGGTCTCCTACAATGAGCAGTTCTTC.

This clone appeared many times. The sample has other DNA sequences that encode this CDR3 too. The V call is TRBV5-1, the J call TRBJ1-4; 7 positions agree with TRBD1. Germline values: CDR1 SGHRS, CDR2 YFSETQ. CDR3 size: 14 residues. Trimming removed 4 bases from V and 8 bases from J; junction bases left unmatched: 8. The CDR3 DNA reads TGCGCCAGCAGCCAACAGGGGCCGGGGGAAAAACTGTTTTTT. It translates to CASSQQGPGEKLFF.

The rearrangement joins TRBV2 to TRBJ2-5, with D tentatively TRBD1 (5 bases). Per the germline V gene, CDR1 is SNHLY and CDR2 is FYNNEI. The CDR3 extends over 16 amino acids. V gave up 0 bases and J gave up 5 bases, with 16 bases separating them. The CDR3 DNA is TGTGCCAGCAGTGAAGCAGAGCCAGGGCTAGGGGAGACCCAGTACTTC. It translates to CASSEAEPGLGETQYF. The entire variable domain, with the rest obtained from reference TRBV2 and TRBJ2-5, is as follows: EPEVTQTPSHQVTQMGQEVILRCVPISNHLYFYWYRQILGQKVEFLVSFYNNEISEKSEIFDDQFSVERPDGSNFTLKIRSTKLEDSAMYFCASSEAEPGLGETQYFGPGTRLLVL.

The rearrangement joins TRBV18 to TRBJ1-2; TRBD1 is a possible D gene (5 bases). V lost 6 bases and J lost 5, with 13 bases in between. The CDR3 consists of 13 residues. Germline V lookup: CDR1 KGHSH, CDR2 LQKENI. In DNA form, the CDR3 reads TGTGCCAGCTCGTCGGACACGCTTTATGGCTACACCTTC. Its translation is CASSSDTLYGYTF.

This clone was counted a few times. The CDR3 reads CASSQAVQALYGYTF. DNA of the CDR3: TGCGCCAGCAGCCAAGCGGTCCAGGCCCTCTATGGCTACACCTTC. The chain employs TRBV4-1 and TRBJ1-2; D is uncertain. V dropped 1 base and J dropped 4 bases, with 13 bases sitting between them. CDR3 length: 15 amino acids. The germline V gene has CDR1 MGHRA and CDR2 YSYEKL.

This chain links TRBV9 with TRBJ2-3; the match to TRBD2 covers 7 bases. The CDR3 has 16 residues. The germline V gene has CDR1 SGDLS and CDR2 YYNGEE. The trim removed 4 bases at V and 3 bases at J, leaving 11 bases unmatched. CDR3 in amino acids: CASSILGGGGTDTQYF. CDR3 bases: TGTGCCAGCAGCATCTTGGGGGGGGGAGGGACAGATACGCAGTATTTT.

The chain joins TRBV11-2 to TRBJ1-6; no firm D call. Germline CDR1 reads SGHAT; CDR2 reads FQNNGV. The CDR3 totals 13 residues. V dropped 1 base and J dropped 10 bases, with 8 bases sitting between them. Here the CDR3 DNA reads TGTGCCAGCAGCTTAGTAGGCAGGTCACCCCTCCACTTT. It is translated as CASSLVGRSPLHF.

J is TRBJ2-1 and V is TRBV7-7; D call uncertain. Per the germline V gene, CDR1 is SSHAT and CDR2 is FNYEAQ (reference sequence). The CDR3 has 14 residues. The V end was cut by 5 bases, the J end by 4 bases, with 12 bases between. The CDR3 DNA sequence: TGTGCCAGCAGCCCTCAAAACGGGTACAATGAGCAGTTCTTC. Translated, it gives CASSPQNGYNEQFF.

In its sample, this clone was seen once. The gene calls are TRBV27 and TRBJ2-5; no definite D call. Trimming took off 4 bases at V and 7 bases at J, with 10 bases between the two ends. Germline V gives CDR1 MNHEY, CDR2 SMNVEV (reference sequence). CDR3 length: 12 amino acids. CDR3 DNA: TGTGCCAGCAGTTCACCACGAGGGACCCAGTACTTC. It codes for CASSSPRGTQYF.

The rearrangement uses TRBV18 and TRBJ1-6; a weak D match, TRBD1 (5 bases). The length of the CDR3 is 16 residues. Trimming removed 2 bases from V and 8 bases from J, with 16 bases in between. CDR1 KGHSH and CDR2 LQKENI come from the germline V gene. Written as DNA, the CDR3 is TGTGCCAGCTCACCAAGAGACAGCCGTCTAGATTCACCCCTCCACTTT. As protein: CASSPRDSRLDSPLHF.

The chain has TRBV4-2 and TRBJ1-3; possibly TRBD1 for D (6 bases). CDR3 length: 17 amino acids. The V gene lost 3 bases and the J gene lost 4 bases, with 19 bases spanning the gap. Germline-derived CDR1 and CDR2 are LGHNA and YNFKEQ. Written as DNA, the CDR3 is TGTGCCAGCAGCCAGGGGGCTCTTCGGACAGTAGGAAACACCATATATTTT. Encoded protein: CASSQGALRTVGNTIYF.

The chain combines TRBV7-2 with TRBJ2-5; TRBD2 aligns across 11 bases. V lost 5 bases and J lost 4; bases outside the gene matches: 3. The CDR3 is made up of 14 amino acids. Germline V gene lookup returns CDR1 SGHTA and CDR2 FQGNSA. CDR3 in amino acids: CASSAGLAGETQYF. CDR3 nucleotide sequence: TGTGCCAGCAGCGCAGGACTAGCGGGAGAGACCCAGTACTTC.

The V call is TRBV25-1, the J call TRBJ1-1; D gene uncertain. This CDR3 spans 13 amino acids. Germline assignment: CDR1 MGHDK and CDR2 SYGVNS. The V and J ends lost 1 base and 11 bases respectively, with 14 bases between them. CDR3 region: CASSESGLPVAFF. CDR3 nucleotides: TGTGCCAGCAGTGAATCAGGACTCCCGGTGGCTTTCTTT.

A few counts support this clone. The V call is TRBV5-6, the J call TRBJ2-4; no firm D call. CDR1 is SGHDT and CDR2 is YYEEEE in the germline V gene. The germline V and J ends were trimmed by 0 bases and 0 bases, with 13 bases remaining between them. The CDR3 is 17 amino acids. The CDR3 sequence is CASSLGPLRLAKNIQYF. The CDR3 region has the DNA TGTGCCAGCAGCTTGGGCCCACTTAGACTAGCCAAAAACATTCAGTACTTC. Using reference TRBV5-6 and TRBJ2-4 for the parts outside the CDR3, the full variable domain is DAGVTQSPTHLIKTRGQQVTLRCSPKSGHDTVSWYQQALGQGPQFIFQYYEEEERQRGNFPDRFSGHQFPNYSSELNVNALLLGDSALYLCASSLGPLRLAKNIQYFGAGTRLSVL.

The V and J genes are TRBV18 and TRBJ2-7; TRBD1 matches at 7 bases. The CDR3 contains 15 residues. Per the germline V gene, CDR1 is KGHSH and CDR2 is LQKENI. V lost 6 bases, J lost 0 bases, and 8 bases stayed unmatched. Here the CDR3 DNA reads TGTGCCAGCTCTTGGGACAGTCACAGCTCCTACGAGCAGTACTTC. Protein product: CASSWDSHSSYEQYF.

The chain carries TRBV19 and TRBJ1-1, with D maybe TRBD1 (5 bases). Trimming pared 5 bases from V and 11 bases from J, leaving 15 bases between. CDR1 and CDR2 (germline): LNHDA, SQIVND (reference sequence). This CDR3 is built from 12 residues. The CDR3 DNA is TGTGCCAGTAGTTCTAGGACATCTAGGGCTTTCTTT. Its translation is CASSSRTSRAFF.

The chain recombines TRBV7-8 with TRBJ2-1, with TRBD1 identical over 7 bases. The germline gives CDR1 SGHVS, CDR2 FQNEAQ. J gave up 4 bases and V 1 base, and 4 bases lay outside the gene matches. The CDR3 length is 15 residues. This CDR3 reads CASSLDRGEYNEQFF. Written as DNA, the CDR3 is TGTGCCAGCAGCTTAGACAGGGGCGAATACAATGAGCAGTTCTTC.

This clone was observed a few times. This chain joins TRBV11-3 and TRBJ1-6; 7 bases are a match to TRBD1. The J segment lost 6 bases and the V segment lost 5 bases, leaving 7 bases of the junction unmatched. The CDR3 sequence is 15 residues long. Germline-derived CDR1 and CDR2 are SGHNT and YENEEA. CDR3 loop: CASSRQGFSNSPLHF. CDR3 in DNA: TGTGCCAGCAGCAGACAGGGATTTAGTAATTCACCCCTCCACTTT.

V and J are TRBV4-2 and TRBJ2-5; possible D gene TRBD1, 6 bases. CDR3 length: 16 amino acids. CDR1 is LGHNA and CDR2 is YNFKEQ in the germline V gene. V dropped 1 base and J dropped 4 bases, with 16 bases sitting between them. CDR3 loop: CASSQGYRVVGETQYF. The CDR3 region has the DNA TGTGCCAGCAGCCAAGGGTACAGGGTCGTCGGAGAGACCCAGTACTTC.

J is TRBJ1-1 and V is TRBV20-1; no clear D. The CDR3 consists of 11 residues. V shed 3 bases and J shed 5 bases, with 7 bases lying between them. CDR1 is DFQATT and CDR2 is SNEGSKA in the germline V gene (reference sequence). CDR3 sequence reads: CSASGPTEAFF. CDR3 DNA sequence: TGCAGTGCTAGTGGGCCTACTGAAGCTTTCTTT.

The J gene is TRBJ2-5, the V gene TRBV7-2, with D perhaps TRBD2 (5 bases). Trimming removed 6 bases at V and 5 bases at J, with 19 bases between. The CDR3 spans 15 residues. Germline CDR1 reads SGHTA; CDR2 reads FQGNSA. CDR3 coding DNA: TGTGCCAGCAGTAGCGCCGGACTGGCACGGGAGACCCAGTACTTC. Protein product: CASSSAGLARETQYF.

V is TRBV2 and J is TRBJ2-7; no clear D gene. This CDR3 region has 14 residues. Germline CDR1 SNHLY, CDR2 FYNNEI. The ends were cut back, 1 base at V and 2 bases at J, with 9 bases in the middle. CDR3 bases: TGTGCCAGCAGTGAAGGACTGTTAACCTACGAGCAGTACTTC. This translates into CASSEGLLTYEQYF. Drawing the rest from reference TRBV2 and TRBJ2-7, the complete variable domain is EPEVTQTPSHQVTQMGQEVILRCVPISNHLYFYWYRQILGQKVEFLVSFYNNEISEKSEIFDDQFSVERPDGSNFTLKIRSTKLEDSAMYFCASSEGLLTYEQYFGPGTRLTVT.

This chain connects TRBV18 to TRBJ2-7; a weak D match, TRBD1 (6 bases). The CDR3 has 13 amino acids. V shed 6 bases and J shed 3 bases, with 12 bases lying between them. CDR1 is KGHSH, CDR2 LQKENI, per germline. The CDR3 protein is CASSPVDSYEQYF. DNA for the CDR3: TGTGCCAGCTCTCCGGTGGACAGCTACGAGCAGTACTTC.

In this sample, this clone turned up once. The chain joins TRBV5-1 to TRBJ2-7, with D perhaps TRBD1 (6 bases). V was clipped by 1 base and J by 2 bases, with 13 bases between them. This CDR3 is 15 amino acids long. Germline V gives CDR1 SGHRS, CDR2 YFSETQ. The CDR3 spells CASSLNNRVAYEQYF. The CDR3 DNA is TGCGCCAGCAGCTTGAATAACAGGGTTGCCTACGAGCAGTACTTC.

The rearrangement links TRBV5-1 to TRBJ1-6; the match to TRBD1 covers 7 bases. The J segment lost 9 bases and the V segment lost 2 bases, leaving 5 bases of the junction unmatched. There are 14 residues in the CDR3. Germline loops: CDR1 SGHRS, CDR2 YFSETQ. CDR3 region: CASSFQGDGSPLHF. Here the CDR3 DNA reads TGCGCCAGCAGCTTTCAGGGGGATGGTTCACCCCTCCACTTT. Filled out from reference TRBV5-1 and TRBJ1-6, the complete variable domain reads KAGVTQTPRYLIKTRGQQVTLSCSPISGHRSVSWYQQTPGQGLQFLFEYFSETQRNKGNFPGRFSGRQFSNSRSEMNVSTLELGDSALYLCASSFQGDGSPLHFGNGTRLTVT.

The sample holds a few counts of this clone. The CDR3 DNA reads TGTGCCAGCAGCTTGGGTCAGGGGGGAGAAAAACTGTTTTTT. This encodes CASSLGQGGEKLFF. The rearrangement links TRBV5-4 to TRBJ1-4; 7 nucleotides match TRBD1. The CDR3 is made up of 14 amino acids. Germline V CDR1 and CDR2: SGHNT, YYREEE (reference sequence). The J segment lost 8 bases and the V segment lost 0 bases, leaving 4 bases of the junction unmatched.

CDR3 DNA sequence: TGTGCCAGCAGTGTAGTCTATCGCGGTGAAAAACTGTTTTTT. Residues: CASSVVYRGEKLFF. The V gene is TRBV6-1, the J gene TRBJ1-4; the D is unclear. V lost 4 bases, J lost 7 bases, and 13 bases lay in between. CDR1 and CDR2 (germline): MNHNS, SASEGT. The CDR3 runs to 14 residues.

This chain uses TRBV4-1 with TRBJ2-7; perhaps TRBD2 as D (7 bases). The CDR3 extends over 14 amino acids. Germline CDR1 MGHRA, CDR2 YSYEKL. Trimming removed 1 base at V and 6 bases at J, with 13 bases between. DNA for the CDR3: TGCGCCAGCAGCCAAGGGCAGGGAGGGGGCGAGCAGTACTTC. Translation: CASSQGQGGGEQYF.